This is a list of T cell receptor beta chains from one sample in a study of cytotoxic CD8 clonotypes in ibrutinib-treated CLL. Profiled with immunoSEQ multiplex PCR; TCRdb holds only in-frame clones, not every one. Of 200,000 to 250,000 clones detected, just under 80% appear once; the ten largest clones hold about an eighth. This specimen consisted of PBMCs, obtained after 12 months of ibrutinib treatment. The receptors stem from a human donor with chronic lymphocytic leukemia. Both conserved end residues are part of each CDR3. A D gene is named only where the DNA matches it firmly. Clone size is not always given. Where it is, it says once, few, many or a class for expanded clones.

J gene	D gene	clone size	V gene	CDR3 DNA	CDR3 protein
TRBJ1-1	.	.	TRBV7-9	TGTGCCAGCAGCCGGGTTAGGGCGGAAGCTTTCTTT	CASSRVRAEAFF
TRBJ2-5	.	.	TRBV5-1	TGCGCCAGCAGCTTTGGTAGGAGGGAGACCCAGTACTTC	CASSFGRRETQYF
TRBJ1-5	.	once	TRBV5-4	TGTGCCAGCAGCTTGTCCCCCTCTCAGCCCCAGCATTTT	CASSLSPSQPQHF
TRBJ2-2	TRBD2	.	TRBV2	TGTGCCAGCAGTGACGGCGGACTAGCGTTGAACACCGGGGAGCTGTTTTTT	CASSDGGLALNTGELFF
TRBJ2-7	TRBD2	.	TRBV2	TGTGCCAGCACGAGCGGGGGGGCCGGCGAGCAGTACTTC	CASTSGGAGEQYF
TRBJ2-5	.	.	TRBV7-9	TGTGCCAGCAGCTCCCGGGGGGCGGAGACCCAGTACTTC	CASSSRGAETQYF
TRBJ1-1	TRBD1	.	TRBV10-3	TGTGCCACCGGACAGGACGCTGAAGCTTTCTTT	CATGQDAEAFF
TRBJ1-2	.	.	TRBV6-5	TGTGCCAGCAGTTACTCGGGTGGGGTCGACGGCTACACCTTC	CASSYSGGVDGYTF
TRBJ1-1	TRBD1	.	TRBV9	TGTGCCAGCAGCGCCCTGACAGGGGTAAGGACTGAAGCTTTCTTT	CASSALTGVRTEAFF
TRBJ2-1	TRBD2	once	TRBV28	TGTGCCAGCAGCGGGACTAAGCTATACAATGAGCAGTTCTTC	CASSGTKLYNEQFF
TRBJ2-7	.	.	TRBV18	TGTGCCAGCTCACCACCTTCGCGGTTTGGGGCAACCTCCTACGAGCAGTACTTC	CASSPPSRFGATSYEQYF
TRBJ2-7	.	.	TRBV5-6	TGTGCCAGCAGCACGGACCCCTACGAGCAGTACTTC	CASSTDPYEQYF
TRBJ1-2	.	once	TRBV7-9	TGTGCCAGCAGCTGGTACTATGGCTACACCTTC	CASSWYYGYTF
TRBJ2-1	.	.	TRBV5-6	TGTGCCAGCAGCTTGGGGGGTGGTGACCCCTACAATGAGCAGTTCTTC	CASSLGGGDPYNEQFF
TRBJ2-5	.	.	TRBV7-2	TGTGCCAGCAGCTTAGAGTCCAGGGGATTTGGGACCCAGTACTTC	CASSLESRGFGTQYF
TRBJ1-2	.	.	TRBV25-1	TGTGCCAGCAGTGAAATGGGGGCAGATGGCTACACCTTC	CASSEMGADGYTF